Shown below are 22 T cell receptor beta chains from a single sample sequenced in a study of blood T cell repertoires in COVID-19. The assay was immunoSEQ multiplex PCR, and TCRdb's table has in-frame clones only and misses some. The table lists about 52,000 clones, 85% to 90% of them singletons. Sequencing was done on a sample of peripheral blood. The receptors come from a man at least 80 years old with active or convalescent COVID-19.

The genes are TRBV2 and TRBJ1-6; 8 bases line up with TRBD1. The CDR3 length is 16 residues. The germline V gene encodes CDR1 SNHLY and CDR2 FYNNEI. J gave up 8 bases and V 3 bases, and 9 bases lay outside the gene matches. CDR3 loop: CASSDRQGLKYSPLHF. For the CDR3, the DNA is TGTGCCAGCAGTGACCGACAGGGGCTAAAGTATTCACCCCTCCACTTT.

This clone was seen a few times. The genes are TRBV7-2 and TRBJ1-2; D remains unclear. The CDR3 has 13 amino acids. Germline V gene sequence: CDR1 SGHTA, CDR2 FQGNSA. V lost 4 bases, J lost 5 bases, and 11 bases lay in between. The CDR3 DNA sequence: TGTGCCAGCAGCTCGGACTTACAGTATGGCTACACCTTC. Translating it yields CASSSDLQYGYTF.

The chain combines TRBV9 with TRBJ2-7; 9 bases map to TRBD2. CDR1 is SGDLS, CDR2 YYNGEE, per germline. This CDR3 comprises 13 residues. V dropped 3 bases and J dropped 7; count of bases not matched to a gene: 5. The CDR3 reads CASSATLAGEQYF. The CDR3 DNA sequence: TGTGCCAGCAGCGCCACTCTAGCGGGGGAGCAGTACTTC.

The chain carries TRBV4-2 and TRBJ2-2, with D maybe TRBD1 (5 bases). Germline V gene sequence: CDR1 LGHNA, CDR2 YNFKEQ. The V gene lost 0 bases and the J gene lost 4 bases, with 12 bases spanning the gap. The CDR3 has 16 amino acids. This CDR3 is CASSQDGQGITGELFF. The CDR3, as DNA: TGTGCCAGCAGCCAAGACGGGCAGGGAATCACCGGGGAGCTGTTTTTT.

The rearrangement links TRBV30 to TRBJ2-1; TRBD2 matches 7 bases. Germline V gene lookup returns CDR1 GTSNPN and CDR2 SVGIG (reference sequence). The CDR3 covers 17 residues. Trimming cost V 2 bases and J 1 base; bases outside gene matches: 11. CDR3 coding DNA: TGTGCCTGGAGTCCGTCGCGGGGGACCGCATCCTACAATGAGCAGTTCTTC. Encoded protein: CAWSPSRGTASYNEQFF.

The CDR3 DNA is TGCGCCAGCAGCTTGAGTGGGACAGGGGGTTACGAGCAGTACTTC. Translating it yields CASSLSGTGGYEQYF. The rearrangement uses TRBV5-1 and TRBJ2-7; the match to TRBD1 covers 11 bases. The CDR3 totals 15 residues. The V gene end was trimmed by 1 base and the J gene end by 4 bases; junction bases not matched to a gene: 4. Germline V gene sequence: CDR1 SGHRS, CDR2 YFSETQ.

The CDR3 reads CASSRQGAGETQYF. Here the CDR3 DNA reads TGTGCCAGCAGCCGACAGGGGGCCGGAGAGACCCAGTACTTC. The chain employs TRBV4-2 and TRBJ2-5; the match to TRBD1 covers 10 bases. The CDR3 is made up of 14 amino acids. In germline, CDR1 is LGHNA, CDR2 YNFKEQ. The V segment lost 4 bases and the J segment 4 bases; nucleotides outside the gene matches: 3.

The rearrangement joins TRBV7-9 to TRBJ1-3; D unclear. The CDR3 is 15 residues long. CDR1 is SEHNR and CDR2 is FQNEAQ in the germline V gene (reference sequence). V was cut by 0 bases and J by 3 bases, with 9 bases left in between. The CDR3 DNA follows: TGTGCCAGCAGCTTAGCCTCCGCGGTTGGAAACACCATATATTTT. Translation: CASSLASAVGNTIYF.

V is TRBV6-1 and J is TRBJ2-5; 9 nucleotides align to TRBD1. V lost 2 bases, J lost 5 bases, and 9 bases stayed unmatched. Germline lookup yields CDR1 MNHNS and CDR2 SASEGT. The CDR3 consists of 16 residues. CDR3 sequence reads: CASSENTRTGVETQYF. As DNA, the CDR3 is TGTGCCAGCAGTGAAAATACGAGGACAGGGGTCGAGACCCAGTACTTC.

The chain recombines TRBV6-5 with TRBJ2-7, with D perhaps TRBD2 (5 bases). The CDR3 covers 15 residues. CDR1 and CDR2 (germline): MNHEY, SVGAGI. Deletions cut 7 bases from V and 0 bases from J, with 16 bases between. The CDR3 coding sequence is TGTGCCAGCACCGGCCCCGTGGGGAGCTCCTACGAGCAGTACTTC. Protein product: CASTGPVGSSYEQYF.

This chain uses TRBV19 with TRBJ1-1; D remains ambiguous. Per germline, CDR1 LNHDA and CDR2 SQIVND (reference sequence). V was cut by 8 bases and J by 10 bases, with 11 bases left in between. The CDR3 has 10 amino acids. CDR3 DNA: TGTGCCAGTGGTGGTTCGGGAGCTTTCTTT. Translation: CASGGSGAFF.

This chain uses TRBV19 with TRBJ2-7, with TRBD1 identical over 8 bases. The CDR3 runs 14 residues. J lost 3 bases, V lost 4 bases, and 5 bases had no gene match. The germline CDR1 and CDR2 sequences are LNHDA and SQIVND (reference sequence). The CDR3 protein is CASSKQGQDYEQYF. The DNA of the CDR3 is TGTGCCAGTAGTAAACAGGGACAGGACTACGAGCAGTACTTC.

The chain joins TRBV30 to TRBJ1-4; 9 nucleotides match TRBD1. V lost 2 bases, J lost 7 bases, and 11 bases stayed unmatched. The CDR3 consists of 16 residues. The germline V gene encodes CDR1 GTSNPN and CDR2 SVGIG (reference sequence). CDR3 in DNA: TGTGCCTGGAGTCCATTAACCGGGACAGGGTCTGAAAAACTGTTTTTT. It specifies CAWSPLTGTGSEKLFF.

This rearrangement joins TRBV29-1 to TRBJ2-1; 7 bases are a match to TRBD2. This CDR3 has 14 residues. Per germline, CDR1 SQVTM and CDR2 ANQGSEA. The V gene end was trimmed by 7 bases and the J gene end by 14 bases; junction bases not matched to a gene: 20. This CDR3 reads CSAGGSLEDLGEFF. CDR3 DNA sequence: TGCAGCGCCGGGGGGTCTCTGGAGGACCTCGGGGAGTTCTTC.

The rearrangement joins TRBV4-1 to TRBJ2-1; TRBD1 matches at 7 bases. This CDR3 has 16 amino acids. Trimming removed 2 bases from V and 5 bases from J; junction bases left unmatched: 9. The germline gives CDR1 MGHRA, CDR2 YSYEKL. The CDR3 sequence is CASSQSTGIGDNEQFF. DNA of the CDR3: TGCGCCAGCAGCCAATCGACAGGGATCGGGGACAATGAGCAGTTCTTC.

The chain uses TRBV11-2 and TRBJ2-5, with D hard to call. This CDR3 region has 13 residues. Per the germline V gene, CDR1 is SGHAT and CDR2 is FQNNGV. With 5 bases removed from V and 0 bases from J, the gap between germline ends came to 7 bases. The CDR3 region is CASSPGHQETQYF. CDR3 in DNA: TGTGCCAGCAGCCCCGGTCACCAAGAGACCCAGTACTTC.

This sequence joins TRBV29-1 and TRBJ2-1, with TRBD1 as a possible D gene (5 bases). The V and J ends lost 8 bases and 9 bases respectively, with 20 bases between them. CDR1 is SQVTM and CDR2 is ANQGSEA in the germline V gene. This CDR3 is 13 amino acids long. The CDR3 DNA follows: TGCAGCATTTTAGGGGCAGGGCAGGTTGAGCAGTTCTTC. Translating it yields CSILGAGQVEQFF.

The rearrangement joins TRBV28 to TRBJ1-1; D remains ambiguous. The CDR3 loop spans 11 amino acids. The V end was cut by 5 bases, the J end by 8 bases, with 9 bases between. Germline-derived CDR1 and CDR2 are MDHEN and SYDVKM. The DNA of the CDR3 is TGTGCCAGCAGTCTGGAGGGAGAAGCTTTCTTT. This sequence encodes CASSLEGEAFF.

The V and J genes are TRBV28 and TRBJ1-6; D is undetermined. The CDR3 is 14 amino acids. The V gene's germline CDR1 is MDHEN and CDR2 SYDVKM. Between the trimmed V and J ends, which lost 9 bases and 5 bases, there was a span of 14 bases. CDR3 coding DNA: TGTGCCAGTCTTACCCGTCAGGATAATTCACCCCTCCACTTT. As protein: CASLTRQDNSPLHF.

In DNA form, the CDR3 reads TGTGCCAGCCGACTAGCGGGGATGGGGTGGCAGTTCTTC. It is translated as CASRLAGMGWQFF. The chain recombines TRBV19 with TRBJ2-1, with TRBD2 matching 11 bases. With V trimmed by 9 bases and J by 12 bases, 10 bases remained unmatched. This CDR3 spans 13 amino acids. Germline-derived CDR1 and CDR2 are LNHDA and SQIVND (reference sequence).

The rearrangement uses TRBV4-3 and TRBJ2-4; 8 nucleotides line up with TRBD2. Germline V gives CDR1 LGHNA, CDR2 YSLEER. V lost 1 base, J lost 2 bases, and 7 bases stayed unmatched. The CDR3 runs 17 residues. The CDR3 bases are TGCGCCAGCAGCCAAGCTTCGGGGGGGCCTTCCAAAAACATTCAGTACTTC. Its translation: CASSQASGGPSKNIQYF.

The gene calls are TRBV5-1 and TRBJ2-3; D is unclear. Trimming shortened V by 1 base and J by 4 bases, and 10 bases separated the two germline ends. CDR1 SGHRS and CDR2 YFSETQ come from the germline V gene. The CDR3 is 14 residues long. CDR3: CASSLYSSSDTQYF. CDR3 DNA sequence: TGCGCCAGCAGCTTGTATAGCAGTTCAGATACGCAGTATTTT.